A selection of T cell receptor beta chains follows, all from one sample in a study of metastatic and nonmetastatic thyroid tumors. TCRdb redid the clone calls on the PCR reads using MiXCR. The sample contains some 19,000 clones, more than 30% of which appear only once. Sequencing was performed on tumor tissue. These TCRs come from a female donor with papillary thyroid cancer or a benign thyroid nodule (not recorded which). Some clones in this sample may be carry-over from other donors' samples. Each CDR3 is given with its conserved first and last residue. The D gene is left open where the match is weak. Clone size, where shown, is once, few, many, or a class for clones that have expanded.

cdr3_nt cdr3_aa j_call clone_size v_call d_call
TGCGCCAGCAGTGAGATGAGCGGCTCACCCCTGAACTTT CASSEMSGSPLNF TRBJ1-6 - TRBV10-1 -
TGTGCCACCAGCAGGGCTTATAATTCACCCCTCCACTTT CATSRAYNSPLHF TRBJ1-6 medium-sized TRBV15 -
TGTGCCAGTAGTAAAAGCTCCTACAATGAGCAGTTCTTC CASSKSSYNEQFF TRBJ2-1 - TRBV19 -
TGTGCCAGCAGTAGGGACAGCCTGCAAGAGACCCAGTACTTC CASSRDSLQETQYF TRBJ2-5 - TRBV2 TRBD1
TGTGCCAGCAGTACTATGACTAGCGGGAGCTTCGAGCAGTACTTC CASSTMTSGSFEQYF TRBJ2-7 few TRBV28 TRBD2
TGTGCCACCAGTGACCGTGTAGCGGGAGGAGAGACCCAGTACTTC CATSDRVAGGETQYF TRBJ2-5 - TRBV24-1 TRBD2
TGTGCCAGCAGCTGGGACAGGGCCTACGAGCAGTACTTC CASSWDRAYEQYF TRBJ2-7 medium-sized TRBV7-2 TRBD1
TGTGCCAGCAGCCTCGGGACTCCTAAGACCGGGGAGCTGTTTTTT CASSLGTPKTGELFF TRBJ2-2 medium-sized TRBV13 -
TGCAGTGCTAGTCCCTCAGGACTAGCGGGTTACAATGAGCAGTTCTTC CSASPSGLAGYNEQFF TRBJ2-1 many TRBV20-1 TRBD2
TGTGCCAGCAGTTCGTGGACAACCTACGAGCAGTACTTC CASSSWTTYEQYF TRBJ2-7 - TRBV27 -
TGTGCCAGCAGAGTTGACCTAACCGGGGAGCTGTTTTTT CASRVDLTGELFF TRBJ2-2 - TRBV9 -
TGTGCCAGCCGGTCGTGGGAGGGGCCCTACAATGAGCAGTTCTTC CASRSWEGPYNEQFF TRBJ2-1 medium-sized TRBV6-2/TRBV6-3 TRBD2
TGTGCCAGCAGCCGGGACAGCTTGAGAAATGAGCAGTTCTTC CASSRDSLRNEQFF TRBJ2-1 medium-sized TRBV6-2/TRBV6-3 TRBD1
TGTGCCAGCAGCTTCGCGGAGTACGAGCAGTACTTC CASSFAEYEQYF TRBJ2-7 many TRBV7-8 -
TGTGCCAGCAGCCCGGGACTAGCGGACTACGAGCAGTACTTC CASSPGLADYEQYF TRBJ2-7 medium-sized TRBV9 TRBD2
TGCGCCAGCAGGGAGGGACCCTCCTACGAGCAGTACTTC CASREGPSYEQYF TRBJ2-7 - TRBV5-1 -
TGTGCCAGCAGCTCCGGGACAGGGGAATACGAGCAGTACTTC CASSSGTGEYEQYF TRBJ2-7 - TRBV5-6 TRBD1
TGTGCCAGCAGCGCTCCGGGACTAGATACTAGCACAGATACGCAGTATTTT CASSAPGLDTSTDTQYF TRBJ2-3 - TRBV2 TRBD2
TGTGCCATCACAGCTAGCGGGAGGGCCTACGAGCAGTACTTC CAITASGRAYEQYF TRBJ2-7 few TRBV10-3 TRBD2
TGCAGTGCTAGAACTAGGGGGGACGGGGGTGGCTACACCTTC CSARTRGDGGGYTF TRBJ1-2 - TRBV20-1 -
TGTGCCAGCAGTTTGATCTTTGGGAGCTACGAGCAGTACTTC CASSLIFGSYEQYF TRBJ2-7 few TRBV27 -
TGCAGTGCTAGATTTTGGGGGAGAGATACGCAGTATTTT CSARFWGRDTQYF TRBJ2-3 - TRBV20-1 -